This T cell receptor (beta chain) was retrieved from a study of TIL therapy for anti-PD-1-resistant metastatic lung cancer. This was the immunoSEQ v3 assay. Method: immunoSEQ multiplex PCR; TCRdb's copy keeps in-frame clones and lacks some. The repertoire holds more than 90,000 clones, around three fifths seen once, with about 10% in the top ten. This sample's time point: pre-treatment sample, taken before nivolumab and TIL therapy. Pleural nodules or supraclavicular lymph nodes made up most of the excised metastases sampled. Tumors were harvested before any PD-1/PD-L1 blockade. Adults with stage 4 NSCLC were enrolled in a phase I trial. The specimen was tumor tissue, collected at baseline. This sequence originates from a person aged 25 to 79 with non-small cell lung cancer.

This CDR3 reads CASSQGGTGGYEQYF. Written as DNA, the CDR3 is TGCGCCAGCAGCCAAGGCGGGACAGGGGGTTACGAGCAGTACTTC. The gene calls are TRBV4-3 and TRBJ2-7; 11 nucleotides align to TRBD1. V lost 1 base to trimming and J lost 4 bases; unmatched junction nucleotides: 3. This CDR3 contains 15 residues. The V gene's germline CDR1 is LGHNA and CDR2 YSLEER.